This TCR beta chain was captured in a study of identical twins. Germline CDR1 and CDR2: SEHNR and FQNEAQ (reference sequence). CDR3 length equals 16 residues. With 5 bases removed from V and 3 bases from J, the gap between germline ends came to 17 bases. Only healthy Caucasians were included as donors. A template switching step contributed a universal primer site, while unique molecular identifiers were present in the cDNA. Each CDR3 protein gets one entry after TCRdb re-called the 5' RACE reads with MiXCR. Of some 500,000 distinct CDR3 sequences listed, 20% to 25% are singletons. This clonotype turned up a few times. The sample also formed part of further work on T cells expressing NK-cell markers.

The V and J genes are TRBV7-9 and TRBJ1-5; D is unclear. This receptor was taken from a woman aged 18-29 years in good health. Source material: CD4+ T cells sorted from blood. The CDR3 sequence is CASSPGWGDPNQPQHF. For the CDR3, the DNA is TGTGCCAGCAGCCCAGGCTGGGGAGATCCCAATCAGCCCCAGCATTTT.